These 11 T cell receptor beta chains came from one sample sequenced in a study of cytomegalovirus exposure and HLA in healthy donors. Use of 60 Vbeta and 13 Jbeta primers characterized the PCR. Libraries were prepared by immunoSEQ multiplex PCR; TCRdb keeps only in-frame clonotypes and omits some of them. The top ten hold about 3.2% of the sample, which has 110,000 to 150,000 clones, around 80% seen once. The sequenced material came from PBMCs. These receptors came from a man between 18 and 35 years old in good health and CMV-seropositive.

The CDR3 region is CASSFNSFTGELFF. The CDR3 bases are TGTGCCAGCAGTTTTAACAGTTTTACCGGGGAGCTGTTTTTT. The chain links TRBV28 to TRBJ2-2; D is uncertain. CDR1 and CDR2 (germline): MDHEN, SYDVKM. The CDR3 is 14 residues long. The V end was cut by 3 bases, the J end by 5 bases, with 10 bases between.

This clone was picked up one time. The chain links TRBV7-8 to TRBJ2-3; TRBD2 matches at 13 bases. Trimming took 5 bases from V and 6 from J; bases not matched to a gene: 5. This CDR3 comprises 15 residues. Per the germline V gene, CDR1 is SGHVS and CDR2 is FQNEAQ. The chain's CDR3 is CASSPGTSGKDTQYF. The CDR3 DNA is TGTGCCAGCAGCCCCGGGACTAGCGGGAAGGATACGCAGTATTTT.

The V call is TRBV27, the J call TRBJ2-5; TRBD2 matches 12 bases. With V trimmed by 3 bases and J by 5 bases, 4 bases remained unmatched. Germline CDR1 and CDR2: MNHEY and SMNVEV (reference sequence). CDR3 size: 15 residues. The CDR3 coding sequence is TGTGCCAGCAGTTTCGGGCTAGCGGGAGGGGAGACCCAGTACTTC. This codes for CASSFGLAGGETQYF.

The chain employs TRBV5-1 and TRBJ2-3, with 8 bases fitting TRBD1. After removal of 10 bases from V and 0 bases from J, the junction contained 7 bases not matched to a gene. This CDR3 spans 14 amino acids. Germline assignment: CDR1 SGHRS and CDR2 YFSETQ. The CDR3 is CASAGGLSTDTQYF. The CDR3 nucleotides read TGCGCCTCTGCAGGGGGCTTGAGCACAGATACGCAGTATTTT.

This chain connects TRBV27 to TRBJ1-2, with D unclear. Germline V gene sequence: CDR1 MNHEY, CDR2 SMNVEV (reference sequence). Trimming removed 2 bases from V and 2 bases from J, with 6 bases in between. The CDR3 sequence is 13 residues long. CDR3 nucleotide sequence: TGTGCCAGCAGTTTAGACGGGAACTATGGCTACACCTTC. Translating gives CASSLDGNYGYTF.

Concerning this clone: Other DNA sequences of this sample code for an identical CDR3. The chain has TRBV27 and TRBJ2-7, with 7 bases fitting TRBD1. The length of the CDR3 is 14 residues. The germline gives CDR1 MNHEY, CDR2 SMNVEV (reference sequence). V gave up 3 bases and J gave up 0 bases; unmatched junction bases: 2. CDR3 DNA: TGTGCCAGCAGTTTGACAGGGAGCTCCTACGAGCAGTACTTC. Residues: CASSLTGSSYEQYF.

This clone was found a few times. The V gene is TRBV4-1, the J gene TRBJ2-7; D possibly corresponds to TRBD2 (6 bases). This CDR3 region has 17 residues. V was clipped by 0 bases and J by 3 bases, with 18 bases between them. Germline CDR1 and CDR2: MGHRA and YSYEKL. Here the CDR3 DNA reads TGCGCCAGCAGCCAAGAAAAGCGGGTCGTTTCCCACTACGAGCAGTACTTC. Its protein product is CASSQEKRVVSHYEQYF.

The J gene is TRBJ2-2, the V gene TRBV27, with 8 bases lining up with TRBD2. CDR1 MNHEY and CDR2 SMNVEV come from the germline V gene (reference sequence). With V trimmed by 2 bases and J by 10 bases, 12 bases remained unmatched. This CDR3 region has 16 residues. CDR3 in amino acids: CASSLVVAGPIEELFF. DNA of the CDR3: TGTGCCAGCAGTTTAGTGGTAGCGGGACCCATTGAGGAGCTGTTTTTT.

The V gene is TRBV4-1, the J gene TRBJ1-5; a weak D match, TRBD1 (5 bases). Germline V gene data show CDR1 as MGHRA and CDR2 as YSYEKL. The CDR3 totals 15 residues. V was trimmed by 4 bases and J by 5 bases, leaving 15 bases between them. This CDR3 is CASSRGGVSDQPQHF. The DNA for the CDR3 is TGCGCCAGCAGCCGGGGAGGGGTGAGCGATCAGCCCCAGCATTTT.

The rearrangement uses TRBV6-5 and TRBJ1-3, with D maybe TRBD1 (6 bases). V lost 6 bases, J lost 4 bases, and 16 bases lay in between. Germline CDR1 is MNHEY and CDR2 is SVGAGI. The CDR3 is 15 residues long. CDR3 residues: CASRSLGATGNTIYF. The CDR3 nucleotides read TGTGCCAGCAGGTCTCTGGGGGCGACCGGAAACACCATATATTTT.

About this clone: The identical CDR3 is also encoded by other nucleotide sequences in the sample. V and J are TRBV19 and TRBJ1-1, with unresolved D. Per germline, CDR1 LNHDA and CDR2 SQIVND (reference sequence). V shed 3 bases and J shed 1 base, with 6 bases lying between them. CDR3 size: 13 residues. The CDR3 DNA follows: TGTGCCAGTAGTATTGGGCGGAACACTGAAGCTTTCTTT. Encoded protein: CASSIGRNTEAFF.